The T cell receptor (beta chain) under discussion was sequenced for a study of immune heterogeneity within non-small cell lung tumors. The study, taken as a whole, reports: Identical dominant CDR3 beta clonotypes showed recurrence across tumor sites within a patient, and site-unique high-frequency clones were also present. Local T-cell clonality correlated moderately but significantly with local tumor mutational burden (R roughly 0.37).

Bulk tumor genomic DNA served as template, at about 600 ng per sample. During surgery, each primary tumor gave multiple biopsies spaced as far apart as possible. These patients got curative surgery after being newly diagnosed with untreated non-small cell lung cancer. As concerns this clonotype: The antigen is not known. Possible read error: a much larger clone is one base away.

For the TCR beta CDR3, multiplex PCR with 32 V and 13 J primers performed the amplification. TCRdb reprocessed the multiplex PCR reads with MiXCR, giving one entry per CDR3 protein. Altogether about 2,100 distinct CDR3 sequences are present, approximately 30% being singletons, with the ten largest covering roughly 16%. Source material: lung tumor tissue. The clonotype was recovered from a man between 60 and 75 years old with non-small cell lung cancer.

The DNA of the CDR3 is TGCGCCAGCAGCGCCGGTCAGCGGGAGCGAGTGGAGCAGTACTTC. Amino acid sequence: CASSAGQRERVEQYF. V gene TRBV5-1 combines with J gene TRBJ2-7; TRBD2 agrees at 8 bases. Germline V gene sequence: CDR1 SGHRS, CDR2 YFSETQ. V was pared by 4 bases and J by 7 bases, with 13 bases of the junction left unmatched. The CDR3 sequence is 15 residues long. Complete variable domain (other parts from reference TRBV5-1 and TRBJ2-7): KAGVTQTPRYLIKTRGQQVTLSCSPISGHRSVSWYQQTPGQGLQFLFEYFSETQRNKGNFPGRFSGRQFSNSRSEMNVSTLELGDSALYLCASSAGQRERVEQYFGPGTRLTVT.